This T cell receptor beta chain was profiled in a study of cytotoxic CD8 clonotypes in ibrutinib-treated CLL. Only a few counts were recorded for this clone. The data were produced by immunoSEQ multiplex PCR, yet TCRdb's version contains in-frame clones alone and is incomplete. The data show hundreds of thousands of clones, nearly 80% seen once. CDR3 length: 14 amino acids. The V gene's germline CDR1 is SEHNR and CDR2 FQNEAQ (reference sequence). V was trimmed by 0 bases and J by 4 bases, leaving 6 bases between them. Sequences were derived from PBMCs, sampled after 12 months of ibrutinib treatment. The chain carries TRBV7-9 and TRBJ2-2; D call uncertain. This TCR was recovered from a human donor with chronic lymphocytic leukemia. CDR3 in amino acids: CASSLARITGELFF. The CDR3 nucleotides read TGTGCCAGCAGCTTAGCGAGGATCACCGGGGAGCTGTTTTTT. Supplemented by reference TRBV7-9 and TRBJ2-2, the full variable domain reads DTGVSQNPRHKITKRGQNVTFRCDPISEHNRLYWYRQTLGQGPEFLTYFQNEAQLEKSRLLSDRFSAERPKGSFSTLEIQRTEQGDSAMYLCASSLARITGELFFGEGSRLTVL.